This TCR beta chain emerged from a study of cytomegalovirus exposure and HLA in healthy donors. Background on the study: In an earlier analysis, approximately 120 million unique TCR beta sequences were found from about 190 million T cells. As released early, the data held about 85 million unique TCRs from HLA-typed donors. Among the 300 to 450 genotyped donors, about 81% were placed in the Caucasian-associated ancestry cluster.

Both 60 Vbeta primers and 13 Jbeta primers went into the PCR. The protocol was immunoSEQ multiplex PCR, while the TCRdb copy is restricted to in-frame clones and leaves out a portion. The table has approximately 130,000 clones, roughly four fifths seen once. Healthy bone marrow donors formed the donor group. From germline, CDR1 is SGHTA and CDR2 FQGNSA. Between the trimmed V and J ends, which lost 2 bases and 3 bases, there was a span of 11 bases. The CDR3 is 15 amino acids. The sample taken for sequencing was PBMCs. The chain joins TRBV7-2 to TRBJ1-5; no reliable D call. This TCR was recovered from a man in his forties or fifties in good health and CMV-seronegative. The CDR3 region has the DNA TGTGCCAGCAGCTTAAATCCGTCTAACAATCAGCCCCAGCATTTT. This translates into CASSLNPSNNQPQHF.